The T cell receptor beta chain described here comes from a study of response to subunit inactivated influenza vaccine. TCRdb processed the RT-PCR reads anew with MiXCR; each CDR3 protein has one entry. The table lists 590,000 or so distinct CDR3 sequences, about 15% of them singletons. Concerning this clonotype: Antigen unknown.

In germline, CDR1 is SGHRS, CDR2 YFSETQ. The CDR3 consists of 13 residues. The V end was cut by 1 base, the J end by 11 bases, with 15 bases between. The study's findings and limits: Each seasonal flu vaccination may recruit only limited new T cells, authors suggested.

The receptor's source is a man aged 50 to 59 who received an inactivated influenza vaccine. The specimen comprised PBMCs from blood, sampled approximately 15 days before vaccination. The chain employs TRBV5-1 and TRBJ1-1; perhaps TRBD1 as D (5 bases). The CDR3 DNA reads TGCGCCAGCAGCTTGTCAGGGAACGCCGTGGCTTTCTTT. Protein product: CASSLSGNAVAFF.